A selection of T cell receptor beta chains follows, all from one sample in a study of blood T cell repertoires in COVID-19. Some clones are missing from TCRdb's copy, which holds only in-frame ones; the method was immunoSEQ multiplex PCR. In the table there are over 150,000 clones, 89% of which are singletons. The sample taken for sequencing was peripheral blood. The source of these receptors is a man aged 18-30 years who had recovered from COVID-19. Both conserved end residues are part of each CDR3. D genes are given only for firm matches. Clone size is stated in some rows and not others, as once, few, many or a class when expanded.

TRBJ2-7 | NA | TRBV5-1 | TRBD1 | CASSLGDSSYEQYF | TGCGCCAGCAGCTTGGGGGACAGCTCCTACGAGCAGTACTTC
TRBJ2-7 | NA | TRBV6-2/TRBV6-3 | NA | CASSYSRETYEQYF | TGTGCCAGCAGTTATAGCCGGGAGACCTACGAGCAGTACTTC
TRBJ2-5 | NA | TRBV7-9 | TRBD1 | CASNLHRGEGVRETQYF | TGTGCCAGCAACCTCCACAGGGGAGAGGGAGTGCGGGAGACCCAGTACTTC
TRBJ1-5 | NA | TRBV5-6 | NA | CASSPAQGGNQPQHF | TGTGCCAGCAGCCCGGCACAGGGCGGCAATCAGCCCCAGCATTTT
TRBJ2-1 | NA | TRBV6-5 | NA | CASTLTGSNEQFF | TGTGCCAGCACCCTCACAGGGTCCAATGAGCAGTTCTTC
TRBJ2-7 | once | TRBV7-9 | NA | CASSLPKDRLYEQYF | TGTGCCAGCAGCTTACCAAAAGACAGACTCTACGAGCAGTACTTC
TRBJ1-2 | few | TRBV7-9 | TRBD1 | CASSSRQGRLYGYTF | TGTGCCAGCAGCTCTCGACAGGGGCGTCTCTATGGCTACACCTTC
TRBJ1-1 | NA | TRBV19 | TRBD1 | CASIPGQGAGNTEAFF | TGTGCCAGTATACCGGGACAGGGCGCAGGAAACACTGAAGCTTTCTTT
TRBJ1-1 | NA | TRBV28 | NA | CASSPELNTEAFF | TGTGCCAGCAGTCCGGAGTTGAACACTGAAGCTTTCTTT
TRBJ1-3 | NA | TRBV5-4 | NA | CASSLRTDSGNTIYF | TGTGCCAGCAGCTTGCGGACAGACTCTGGAAACACCATATATTTT
TRBJ1-5 | once | TRBV4-1 | TRBD1 | CASSLTGGQPQHF | TGCGCCAGCAGTCTGACAGGGGGTCAGCCCCAGCATTTT
TRBJ2-7 | NA | TRBV9 | NA | CASSPRDGPVYEQYF | TGTGCCAGCAGCCCGCGGGACGGTCCCGTCTACGAGCAGTACTTC
TRBJ1-1 | once | TRBV29-1 | NA | CSGGANTEAFF | TGCAGTGGAGGGGCGAACACTGAAGCTTTCTTT
TRBJ1-1 | NA | TRBV7-9 | NA | CASSPYSDTEAFF | TGTGCCAGCAGCCCTTATTCTGACACTGAAGCTTTCTTT
TRBJ1-3 | NA | TRBV19 | NA | CASAWAGSSGNTIYF | TGTGCCAGCGCCTGGGCTGGGAGCTCTGGAAACACCATATATTTT
TRBJ1-1 | few | TRBV18 | NA | CASSPQQSTGTEAFF | TGTGCCAGCTCACCACAGCAATCGACCGGGACTGAAGCTTTCTTT
TRBJ1-5 | NA | TRBV27 | NA | CASSPSRTADRPQHF | TGTGCCAGCAGTCCATCCCGGACGGCGGACAGGCCCCAGCATTTT
TRBJ1-1 | NA | TRBV3-1/TRBV3-2 | TRBD1 | CASKAGGANTEAFF | TGTGCCAGCAAGGCAGGGGGCGCGAACACTGAAGCTTTCTTT
TRBJ2-2 | NA | TRBV19 | NA | CASSIFTNTGELFF | TGTGCCAGTAGTATATTTACAAACACCGGGGAGCTGTTTTTT
TRBJ2-3 | NA | TRBV19 | TRBD2 | CASSPSRGGAQYF | TGTGCCAGTAGCCCCTCCCGGGGGGGGGCGCAGTATTTT
TRBJ2-5 | NA | TRBV5-1 | NA | CASSLGSQEETQYF | TGCGCCAGCAGCTTGGGGTCCCAAGAGGAGACCCAGTACTTC
TRBJ2-1 | NA | TRBV4-3 | TRBD1 | CASSRQGQGVHNEQFF | TGCGCCAGCAGCCGCCAGGGACAGGGGGTCCACAATGAGCAGTTCTTC